This passage covers 21 T cell receptor beta chains from one sample sequenced in a study of OX40 agonist ivuxolimab in advanced cancers. The method was immunoSEQ multiplex PCR; TCRdb's version includes in-frame clones alone and lacks a portion of them. The data contain 70,000 or so clones, roughly 80% of them singletons. The sample here was CD4+ or CD8+ T cells sorted from blood, taken in a trial of the OX40 agonist ivuxolimab. The receptors come from an adult with an advanced solid tumor such as melanoma, head and neck, liver or kidney cancer.

The CDR3 nucleotides read TGTGCCAGCAGCTGGGACACCGGGGAGCTGTTTTTT. It specifies CASSWDTGELFF. The chain has TRBV5-4 and TRBJ2-2; no clear D. The germline V gene encodes CDR1 SGHNT and CDR2 YYREEE (reference sequence). Between the trimmed V and J ends, which lost 3 bases and 3 bases, there was a span of 3 bases. There are 12 residues in the CDR3.

The chain combines TRBV9 with TRBJ2-7; 10 bases match TRBD2. Trimming at V came to 3 bases and at J to 6 bases, leaving 12 bases not matched to a gene. The CDR3 spans 16 residues. Germline lookup yields CDR1 SGDLS and CDR2 YYNGEE. CDR3 amino acids: CASSESPSSGRAEQYF. CDR3 in DNA: TGTGCCAGCAGCGAGAGCCCGTCCAGCGGGAGGGCCGAGCAGTACTTC.

J is TRBJ1-5 and V is TRBV7-3; weak D call: TRBD1 (6 bases). Germline CDR1 and CDR2: SGHTA and FQGTGA. The length of the CDR3 is 13 residues. Deletions cut 1 base from V and 5 bases from J, with 6 bases between. The CDR3 coding sequence is TGTGCCAGCAGCTTAAACAGGGATCAGCCCCAGCATTTT. Translating it yields CASSLNRDQPQHF.

The V gene is TRBV7-2, the J gene TRBJ2-1; D call uncertain. Germline CDR1 and CDR2: SGHTA and FQGNSA. V was shortened by 6 bases and J by 4 bases, with 10 bases between the two germline ends. The CDR3 spans 13 residues. Here the CDR3 DNA reads TGTGCCAGCAGTCTCTTAGGTTACAATGAGCAGTTCTTC. Translated: CASSLLGYNEQFF. The full variable domain, with the rest looked up from reference TRBV7-2 and TRBJ2-1, is GAGVSQSPSNKVTEKGKDVELRCDPISGHTALYWYRQSLGQGLEFLIYFQGNSAPDKSGLPSDRFSAERTGGSVSTLTIQRTQQEDSAVYLCASSLLGYNEQFFGPGTRLTVL.

The chain is built from TRBV5-8 and TRBJ2-5; 9 bases line up with TRBD1. V was pared by 3 bases and J by 5 bases, with 8 bases of the junction left unmatched. Germline lookup yields CDR1 SGHTS and CDR2 YDEGEE. The CDR3 extends over 15 amino acids. This CDR3 reads CASSSDGTGMETQYF. In DNA form, the CDR3 reads TGTGCCAGCAGCTCCGACGGGACAGGGATGGAGACCCAGTACTTC.

The chain combines TRBV5-6 with TRBJ2-7; D is ambiguous. The CDR3 is 12 amino acids. Deletions cut 5 bases from V and 3 bases from J, with 9 bases between. Per the germline V gene, CDR1 is SGHDT and CDR2 is YYEEEE. CDR3 bases: TGTGCCAGCAGAGGCTCGGACTACGAGCAGTACGTC. This translates into CASRGSDYEQYV.

The J gene is TRBJ1-1, the V gene TRBV5-4; D not resolved. The CDR3 has 13 residues. Germline V gene lookup returns CDR1 SGHNT and CDR2 YYREEE (reference sequence). V gave up 2 bases and J gave up 2 bases, with 7 bases separating them. CDR3 amino acids: CASSLYTNTEAFF. The CDR3 DNA sequence: TGTGCCAGCAGCTTATACACCAACACTGAAGCTTTCTTT.

The count of this clone is one. The genes are TRBV7-2 and TRBJ1-2; maybe TRBD1 (5 bases). Looked up from germline, CDR1 is SGHTA and CDR2 is FQGNSA. Trimming pared 1 base from V and 4 bases from J, leaving 10 bases between. CDR3 size: 14 residues. The CDR3 region is CASSLGGASYGYTF. CDR3 in DNA: TGTGCCAGCAGCTTAGGAGGGGCCAGCTATGGCTACACCTTC.

This chain connects TRBV5-6 to TRBJ1-5; D is ambiguous. V lost 2 bases to trimming and J lost 2 bases, with 20 bases between them. CDR3 length: 18 residues. Germline values: CDR1 SGHDT, CDR2 YYEEEE. The CDR3 loop is CASSFGDLGVGGNQPQHF. CDR3 sequence (DNA): TGTGCCAGCAGCTTCGGGGATTTAGGAGTCGGGGGCAATCAGCCCCAGCATTTT.

The chain links TRBV6-6 to TRBJ1-2; 8 bases match TRBD1. Germline CDR1 reads MNHNY; CDR2 reads SVGAGI (reference sequence). V shed 2 bases and J 2 bases; nucleotides not matched to a gene: 4. The CDR3 has 15 amino acids. The CDR3 protein is CASSYQGTGNYGYTF. The CDR3 DNA reads as TGTGCCAGCAGTTACCAAGGGACAGGCAACTATGGCTACACCTTC.

The rearrangement links TRBV29-1 to TRBJ2-1, with a weak D call TRBD2 (6 bases). Germline values: CDR1 SQVTM, CDR2 ANQGSEA. This CDR3 contains 15 residues. Trimming took off 4 bases at V and 3 bases at J, with 16 bases between the two ends. Here the CDR3 reads CSVVRRDSYYNEQFF. CDR3 nucleotides: TGCAGCGTTGTCAGACGGGACTCCTACTACAATGAGCAGTTCTTC.

J is TRBJ1-5 and V is TRBV19; no reliable D call. This CDR3 spans 14 amino acids. From germline, CDR1 is LNHDA and CDR2 SQIVND (reference sequence). Trimming cost V 4 bases and J 7 bases, with 14 bases left between them. DNA of the CDR3: TGTGCCAGTAGTAGGCGGACCGAACGGCAGCCCCAGCATTTT. This translates into CASSRRTERQPQHF.

V and J are TRBV7-2 and TRBJ2-2; tentatively, D is TRBD2 (5 bases). This CDR3 region has 12 residues. Germline-derived CDR1 and CDR2 are SGHTA and FQGNSA. The V end was cut by 5 bases, the J end by 7 bases, with 8 bases between. CDR3 sequence: CASSPRGGELFF. In DNA, the CDR3 is TGTGCCAGCAGCCCACGGGGCGGGGAGCTGTTTTTT.

The chain links TRBV5-6 to TRBJ1-1; D ambiguous. Trimming stripped 2 bases from V and 2 bases from J, with 7 bases between. The CDR3 is made up of 13 amino acids. CDR1 is SGHDT and CDR2 is YYEEEE in the germline V gene. Here the CDR3 reads CASSFSGNTEAFF. The CDR3 DNA sequence: TGTGCCAGCAGCTTTTCCGGAAACACTGAAGCTTTCTTT. The full variable domain, its missing parts supplied by reference TRBV5-6 and TRBJ1-1, is DAGVTQSPTHLIKTRGQQVTLRCSPKSGHDTVSWYQQALGQGPQFIFQYYEEEERQRGNFPDRFSGHQFPNYSSELNVNALLLGDSALYLCASSFSGNTEAFFGQGTRLTVV.

The V and J genes are TRBV19 and TRBJ1-5, with D possibly being TRBD1 (6 bases). Trimming took 3 bases from V and 7 from J, leaving 13 bases between them. CDR1 LNHDA and CDR2 SQIVND come from the germline V gene (reference sequence). This CDR3 is built from 14 residues. In DNA form, the CDR3 reads TGTGCCAGTAGTATTACAGGGCAGGAACAGCCCCAGCATTTT. As protein: CASSITGQEQPQHF.

A few counts support this clone. J is TRBJ1-5 and V is TRBV2; a weak D match, TRBD1 (6 bases). The CDR3 totals 15 residues. The ends were cut back, 5 bases at V and 1 base at J, with 12 bases in the middle. Germline V gene lookup returns CDR1 SNHLY and CDR2 FYNNEI. The CDR3 sequence: CASSSRGESNQPQHF. CDR3 coding DNA: TGTGCCAGCAGTAGCAGGGGTGAGAGCAATCAGCCCCAGCATTTT.

This clone was recorded once. The rearrangement joins TRBV6-1 to TRBJ1-5; D is perhaps TRBD1 (6 bases). This CDR3 spans 15 amino acids. Deletions cut 3 bases from V and 4 bases from J, with 13 bases between. Germline V CDR1 and CDR2: MNHNS, SASEGT. CDR3 protein: CASSETGGFNQPQHF. CDR3 in DNA: TGTGCCAGCAGTGAGACAGGCGGTTTTAATCAGCCCCAGCATTTT.

The chain couples TRBV19 to TRBJ1-2; 8 positions agree with TRBD1. CDR1 and CDR2 (germline): LNHDA, SQIVND (reference sequence). Trimming removed 3 bases from V and 9 bases from J; junction bases left unmatched: 9. The CDR3 loop spans 14 amino acids. CDR3 DNA: TGTGCCAGTAGTATCGGGACAGGCGGGGATAGCTACACCTTC. It specifies CASSIGTGGDSYTF.

This chain links TRBV5-6 with TRBJ2-5; D uncertain. The CDR3 covers 13 residues. The germline V gene has CDR1 SGHDT and CDR2 YYEEEE. V was shortened by 0 bases and J by 4 bases, with 7 bases between the two germline ends. The CDR3 DNA sequence: TGTGCCAGCAGCTTGGTGACTTTAGAGACCCAGTACTTC. This codes for CASSLVTLETQYF.

This sequence joins TRBV10-3 and TRBJ1-5; TRBD1 is a possible D gene (6 bases). Germline assignment: CDR1 ENHRY and CDR2 SYGVKD. The length of the CDR3 is 15 residues. V lost 2 bases, J lost 3 bases, and 11 bases lay in between. This CDR3 reads CAISERGGANQPQHF. The CDR3, as DNA: TGTGCCATCAGTGAGAGGGGGGGGGCCAATCAGCCCCAGCATTTT.

This chain links TRBV28 with TRBJ1-2; tentative D call: TRBD1 (6 bases). The CDR3 totals 15 residues. V was pared by 5 bases and J by 1 base, with 14 bases between. Germline-derived CDR1 and CDR2 are MDHEN and SYDVKM. The CDR3 nucleotides read TGTGCCAGCAGTATGGGAGGACAGATTAACTATGGCTACACCTTC. It yields the protein CASSMGGQINYGYTF.